This entry features one T cell receptor (beta chain) sequence. The record originates from a study of glioma-infiltrating T cells after dendritic cell vaccination. Germline loops: CDR1 MNHNS, CDR2 SASEGT. V lost 4 bases, J lost 8 bases, and 20 bases lay in between. The length of the CDR3 is 15 residues. The table came from immunoSEQ multiplex PCR; TCRdb's copy has only in-frame clones and leaves some out. The table has fewer than 75,000 clones, around 81% seen once. The chain has TRBV6-1 and TRBJ1-2, with a weak D call TRBD1 (6 bases). This specimen consisted of blood, obtained before dendritic cell vaccination. This receptor was taken from a human donor with glioblastoma. CDR3 nucleotide sequence: TGTGCCAGCAGTGTCGTCCGGGACACGCTAACCGGCTACACCTTC. It specifies CASSVVRDTLTGYTF.